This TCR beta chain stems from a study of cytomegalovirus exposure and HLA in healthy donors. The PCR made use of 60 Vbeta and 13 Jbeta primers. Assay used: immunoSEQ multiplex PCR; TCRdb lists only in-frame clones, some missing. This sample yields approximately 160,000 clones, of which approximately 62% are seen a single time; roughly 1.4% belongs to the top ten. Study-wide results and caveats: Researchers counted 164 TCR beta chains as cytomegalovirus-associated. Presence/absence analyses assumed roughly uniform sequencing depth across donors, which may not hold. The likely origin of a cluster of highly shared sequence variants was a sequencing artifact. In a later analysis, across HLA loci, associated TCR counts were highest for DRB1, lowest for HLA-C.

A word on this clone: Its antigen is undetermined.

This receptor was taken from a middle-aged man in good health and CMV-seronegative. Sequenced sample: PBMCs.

The CDR3 protein is CASSVAGTDYGYTF. CDR3 bases: TGTGCCAGCAGTGTTGCGGGGACTGACTATGGCTACACCTTC. The chain recombines TRBV2 with TRBJ1-2; TRBD1 is a possible D gene (5 bases). The germline V gene encodes CDR1 SNHLY and CDR2 FYNNEI. The CDR3 is 14 residues long. Trimming left V 4 bases short and J 3 bases short, with 12 bases between.